This T cell receptor (beta chain) was identified in a study of cytomegalovirus exposure and HLA in healthy donors. V was pared by 9 bases and J by 11 bases, with 20 bases of the junction left unmatched. Germline CDR1 and CDR2: MGHRA and YSYEKL. The CDR3 loop spans 16 amino acids. Regarding the study as a whole: In a later analysis, V- and J-gene trimming of beta chains associated with a DCLRE1C missense variant, replicated independently. A later analysis found TCR association rates differed by HLA locus, highest for DRB1 and lowest for HLA-C.

The PCR used 60 Vbeta and 13 Jbeta primers. Assay: immunoSEQ multiplex PCR; the TCRdb copy retains only in-frame clones and omits some. Seen here are about 150,000 clones, about 64% observed once, and the top ten hold under 7.5%. The sample holds a few counts of this clone. Its antigen is as yet unknown. Though nominally healthy at sampling, donors likely had unrecorded immune exposures. The rearrangement joins TRBV4-1 to TRBJ2-5; 11 bases line up with TRBD2. The TCR sequence derives from a woman aged 55-69 years in good health and CMV-seropositive. Sequencing input: PBMCs. In DNA form, the CDR3 reads TGCGCCAGTTTAGGACTAGCGGGTTTCTCCCCATTGGAGCAGTACTTC. It codes for CASLGLAGFSPLEQYF.